This T cell receptor (beta chain) stems from a study of shared clonotypes between healthy human individuals. In this sample, this clone turned up once. The junction departs from the called germline gene at one end, perhaps through a read error. The length of the CDR3 is 15 residues. The germline CDR1 and CDR2 sequences are GTSNPN and SVGIG (reference sequence). The naive CD8 population came from CD45RO-negative cells selected for CCR7, without terminally differentiated effector memory CD45RA+ cells. 200 to 250 ng DNA, about 33,000 T cell genomes, went into each sorted-subset replicate PCR. Sequencing was performed with immunoSEQ multiplex PCR; in TCRdb, only in-frame clones are kept and a portion is missing. The sample comprises under 2,000,000 clones, around 96% of which are singletons, and roughly 1% rests with the top ten.

Sample: naive CD8+ T cells sorted from blood. J is TRBJ1-4 and V is TRBV30; 11 nucleotides align to TRBD1. This receptor was obtained from a young man in good health. DNA of the CDR3: TGTGCCTGGAGCCCGGGACAGGGGGGGAATGAGAAACTGTTTTTT. Residues: CAWSPGQGGNEKLFF.